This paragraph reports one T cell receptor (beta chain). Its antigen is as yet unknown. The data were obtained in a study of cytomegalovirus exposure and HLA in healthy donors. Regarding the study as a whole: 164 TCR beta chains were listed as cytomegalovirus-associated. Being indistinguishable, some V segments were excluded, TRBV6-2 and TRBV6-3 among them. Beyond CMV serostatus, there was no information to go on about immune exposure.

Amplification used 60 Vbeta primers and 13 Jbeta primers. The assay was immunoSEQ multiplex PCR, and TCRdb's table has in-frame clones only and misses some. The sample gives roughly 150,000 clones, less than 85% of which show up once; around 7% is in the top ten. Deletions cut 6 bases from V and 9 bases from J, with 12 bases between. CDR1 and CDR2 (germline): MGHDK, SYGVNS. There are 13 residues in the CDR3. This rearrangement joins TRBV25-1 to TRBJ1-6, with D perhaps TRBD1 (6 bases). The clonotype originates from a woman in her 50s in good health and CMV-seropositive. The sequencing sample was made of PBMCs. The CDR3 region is CASREQGFSPLHF. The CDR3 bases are TGTGCCAGCAGAGAACAGGGCTTTTCACCCCTCCACTTT.